The T cell receptor (beta chain) under discussion was sequenced for a study of T cells in Graves' hyperthyroidism and ophthalmopathy. At least ten counts were recorded for this clonotype. V lost 1 base and J lost 6; bases outside the gene matches: 12. CDR3 length: 17 amino acids. The germline CDR1 and CDR2 sequences are SGHVS and FQNEAQ. Regions amplified from RNA transcripts were the TCR beta CDR3 regions. HTBI primers were the set used in a first-round RT-PCR of the TCR CDR3. TCRdb used MiXCR to reprocess the multiplex PCR reads, holding one entry per CDR3 protein. Seen here are under 700,000 distinct CDR3 sequences, 15% to 20% observed once, and the top ten hold 18%. A lack of ophthalmopathy progression within 18 months defined stable Graves' hyperthyroidism.

This TCR came from a woman under 30 with Graves' hyperthyroidism. The sample consisted of blood. The chain uses TRBV7-8 and TRBJ1-5, with TRBD1 identical over 7 bases. Here the CDR3 reads CASSLEGDREWSQPQHF. DNA of the CDR3: TGTGCCAGCAGCTTAGAGGGAGACAGGGAATGGAGTCAGCCCCAGCATTTT.